This record looks at one T cell receptor (beta chain) sequence and its context. The antigen is undetermined. The record originates from a study of a mutant IDH1 vaccine in newly diagnosed glioma. On the study more broadly: The initiation of vaccination occurred 4-6 weeks after radiotherapy alone, or with temozolomide cycles. Treated patients, approximately 60% male and about 38% female, averaged about 40 years of age. Patients got radiotherapy, temozolomide, or both beforehand, and most got both.

V was pared by 6 bases and J by 4 bases, with 9 bases of the junction left unmatched. The CDR3 spans 15 residues. Germline values: CDR1 MNHEY, CDR2 SVGAGI. Time point described: week 23, last vaccination. The vaccine gave 300 ug of a 20-mer mutant IDH1 peptide subcutaneously per dose. TCRdb's copy holds only in-frame clones and misses some; the assay was immunoSEQ multiplex PCR. Of tens of thousands of clones listed, more than 60% were seen once; the top ten hold about 6.3%. The TCR comes from a woman in her 40s with glioma. Some clones in this sample may be carry-over from other donors' samples. The sample consisted of PBMCs, taken from a glioma patient whose treatment included an IDH1 peptide vaccine. The rearrangement joins TRBV6-5 to TRBJ2-5, with 9 bases identical to TRBD1. CDR3 sequence: CASSSGTGLAETQYF. In DNA form, the CDR3 reads TGTGCCAGCAGCTCCGGGACAGGGCTAGCAGAGACCCAGTACTTC.